This T cell receptor beta chain emerged from a study of metastatic and nonmetastatic thyroid tumors. The wider study: The study looked at repertoires side by side in blood and in tumor or nodule tissue from malignant and benign thyroid patients.

Study-wide findings and caveats: Malignant thyroid tumors reportedly had TCR beta diversity that was significantly higher than in benign nodules, in blood and tumor.

As concerns this clone: The antigen remains undetermined.

Trimming left V 3 bases short and J 0 bases short, with 12 bases between. Per germline, CDR1 SNHLY and CDR2 FYNNEI. This CDR3 has 16 amino acids. No treatment had been given to any patient before thyroid surgery. How the authors handled the data: Construction of a distant-metastasis classifier for papillary thyroid cancer relied on CDR3 differences across clinicopathological groups. TCRdb redid the clone calls on the PCR reads using MiXCR. TCRdb's processing, not the authors' own work, is the source of the V and J calls. In the table there are fewer than 70,000 clones, just under 30% of which are singletons.

This TCR came from a female donor with papillary thyroid cancer or a benign thyroid nodule (not recorded which). Some clones in this sample may be carry-over from other donors' samples. The gene calls are TRBV2 and TRBJ1-5; D unresolved. What was sequenced was blood. The CDR3 loop is CASSELTVNSNQPQHF. In nucleotides, the CDR3 is TGTGCCAGCAGTGAGCTTACAGTAAATAGCAATCAGCCCCAGCATTTT.